The rows below give T cell receptor beta chains drawn from one sample of a study of cytomegalovirus exposure and HLA in healthy donors. Libraries were prepared by immunoSEQ multiplex PCR; TCRdb keeps only in-frame clonotypes and omits some of them. The repertoire consists of 200,000 to 250,000 clones, with approximately 88% occurring once and the leading ten covering roughly an eighth. Input material: PBMCs. These receptors all stem from a woman aged 30 to 39 in good health and CMV-seropositive. Each CDR3 is given with its conserved first and last residue.

TRBV4-1	TRBJ1-5	CASSSRLLGNQPQHF
TRBV7-9	TRBJ2-2	CASSTGLAANTGELFF
TRBV9	TRBJ2-2	CASAQEYWTAKNTGELFF
TRBV6-5	TRBJ1-2	CASSQGGHGYTF
TRBV30	TRBJ1-5	CAWSPGQGAGNQPQHF
TRBV19	TRBJ2-4	CASSKGLAGVYIQYF
TRBV12-5	TRBJ2-1	CASGLDSGSGYNEQFF
TRBV10-1	TRBJ2-7	CASIEAGPYEQYF
TRBV5-4	TRBJ1-2	CASSLGPGTRYGYTF
TRBV30	TRBJ1-1	CAWKARMNTEAFF
TRBV7-6	TRBJ2-7	CASSQGTSGHEQYF
TRBV9	TRBJ2-3	CASSPQPVDTQYF
TRBV29-1	TRBJ2-1	CSVVRASGRKYNEQFF
TRBV9	TRBJ2-1	CASSPLSGTGNEQFF
TRBV5-5	TRBJ1-2	CASSLGLPGGGIYGYTF
TRBV4-1	TRBJ2-1	CASSQEIGAGSYNEQFF
TRBV5-1	TRBJ1-4	CAGANRDREVTNEKLFF
TRBV28	TRBJ2-1	CASSLWGGGSYNEQFF
TRBV11-3	TRBJ1-2	CASSDQTGTAYGYTF
TRBV27	TRBJ1-2	CASRATEIYGYTF
TRBV6-1	TRBJ1-1	CASRRGGISEAFF
TRBV7-6	TRBJ2-7	CASSLGESYEQYF
TRBV16	TRBJ2-7	CASSQSRGDGIREQYF